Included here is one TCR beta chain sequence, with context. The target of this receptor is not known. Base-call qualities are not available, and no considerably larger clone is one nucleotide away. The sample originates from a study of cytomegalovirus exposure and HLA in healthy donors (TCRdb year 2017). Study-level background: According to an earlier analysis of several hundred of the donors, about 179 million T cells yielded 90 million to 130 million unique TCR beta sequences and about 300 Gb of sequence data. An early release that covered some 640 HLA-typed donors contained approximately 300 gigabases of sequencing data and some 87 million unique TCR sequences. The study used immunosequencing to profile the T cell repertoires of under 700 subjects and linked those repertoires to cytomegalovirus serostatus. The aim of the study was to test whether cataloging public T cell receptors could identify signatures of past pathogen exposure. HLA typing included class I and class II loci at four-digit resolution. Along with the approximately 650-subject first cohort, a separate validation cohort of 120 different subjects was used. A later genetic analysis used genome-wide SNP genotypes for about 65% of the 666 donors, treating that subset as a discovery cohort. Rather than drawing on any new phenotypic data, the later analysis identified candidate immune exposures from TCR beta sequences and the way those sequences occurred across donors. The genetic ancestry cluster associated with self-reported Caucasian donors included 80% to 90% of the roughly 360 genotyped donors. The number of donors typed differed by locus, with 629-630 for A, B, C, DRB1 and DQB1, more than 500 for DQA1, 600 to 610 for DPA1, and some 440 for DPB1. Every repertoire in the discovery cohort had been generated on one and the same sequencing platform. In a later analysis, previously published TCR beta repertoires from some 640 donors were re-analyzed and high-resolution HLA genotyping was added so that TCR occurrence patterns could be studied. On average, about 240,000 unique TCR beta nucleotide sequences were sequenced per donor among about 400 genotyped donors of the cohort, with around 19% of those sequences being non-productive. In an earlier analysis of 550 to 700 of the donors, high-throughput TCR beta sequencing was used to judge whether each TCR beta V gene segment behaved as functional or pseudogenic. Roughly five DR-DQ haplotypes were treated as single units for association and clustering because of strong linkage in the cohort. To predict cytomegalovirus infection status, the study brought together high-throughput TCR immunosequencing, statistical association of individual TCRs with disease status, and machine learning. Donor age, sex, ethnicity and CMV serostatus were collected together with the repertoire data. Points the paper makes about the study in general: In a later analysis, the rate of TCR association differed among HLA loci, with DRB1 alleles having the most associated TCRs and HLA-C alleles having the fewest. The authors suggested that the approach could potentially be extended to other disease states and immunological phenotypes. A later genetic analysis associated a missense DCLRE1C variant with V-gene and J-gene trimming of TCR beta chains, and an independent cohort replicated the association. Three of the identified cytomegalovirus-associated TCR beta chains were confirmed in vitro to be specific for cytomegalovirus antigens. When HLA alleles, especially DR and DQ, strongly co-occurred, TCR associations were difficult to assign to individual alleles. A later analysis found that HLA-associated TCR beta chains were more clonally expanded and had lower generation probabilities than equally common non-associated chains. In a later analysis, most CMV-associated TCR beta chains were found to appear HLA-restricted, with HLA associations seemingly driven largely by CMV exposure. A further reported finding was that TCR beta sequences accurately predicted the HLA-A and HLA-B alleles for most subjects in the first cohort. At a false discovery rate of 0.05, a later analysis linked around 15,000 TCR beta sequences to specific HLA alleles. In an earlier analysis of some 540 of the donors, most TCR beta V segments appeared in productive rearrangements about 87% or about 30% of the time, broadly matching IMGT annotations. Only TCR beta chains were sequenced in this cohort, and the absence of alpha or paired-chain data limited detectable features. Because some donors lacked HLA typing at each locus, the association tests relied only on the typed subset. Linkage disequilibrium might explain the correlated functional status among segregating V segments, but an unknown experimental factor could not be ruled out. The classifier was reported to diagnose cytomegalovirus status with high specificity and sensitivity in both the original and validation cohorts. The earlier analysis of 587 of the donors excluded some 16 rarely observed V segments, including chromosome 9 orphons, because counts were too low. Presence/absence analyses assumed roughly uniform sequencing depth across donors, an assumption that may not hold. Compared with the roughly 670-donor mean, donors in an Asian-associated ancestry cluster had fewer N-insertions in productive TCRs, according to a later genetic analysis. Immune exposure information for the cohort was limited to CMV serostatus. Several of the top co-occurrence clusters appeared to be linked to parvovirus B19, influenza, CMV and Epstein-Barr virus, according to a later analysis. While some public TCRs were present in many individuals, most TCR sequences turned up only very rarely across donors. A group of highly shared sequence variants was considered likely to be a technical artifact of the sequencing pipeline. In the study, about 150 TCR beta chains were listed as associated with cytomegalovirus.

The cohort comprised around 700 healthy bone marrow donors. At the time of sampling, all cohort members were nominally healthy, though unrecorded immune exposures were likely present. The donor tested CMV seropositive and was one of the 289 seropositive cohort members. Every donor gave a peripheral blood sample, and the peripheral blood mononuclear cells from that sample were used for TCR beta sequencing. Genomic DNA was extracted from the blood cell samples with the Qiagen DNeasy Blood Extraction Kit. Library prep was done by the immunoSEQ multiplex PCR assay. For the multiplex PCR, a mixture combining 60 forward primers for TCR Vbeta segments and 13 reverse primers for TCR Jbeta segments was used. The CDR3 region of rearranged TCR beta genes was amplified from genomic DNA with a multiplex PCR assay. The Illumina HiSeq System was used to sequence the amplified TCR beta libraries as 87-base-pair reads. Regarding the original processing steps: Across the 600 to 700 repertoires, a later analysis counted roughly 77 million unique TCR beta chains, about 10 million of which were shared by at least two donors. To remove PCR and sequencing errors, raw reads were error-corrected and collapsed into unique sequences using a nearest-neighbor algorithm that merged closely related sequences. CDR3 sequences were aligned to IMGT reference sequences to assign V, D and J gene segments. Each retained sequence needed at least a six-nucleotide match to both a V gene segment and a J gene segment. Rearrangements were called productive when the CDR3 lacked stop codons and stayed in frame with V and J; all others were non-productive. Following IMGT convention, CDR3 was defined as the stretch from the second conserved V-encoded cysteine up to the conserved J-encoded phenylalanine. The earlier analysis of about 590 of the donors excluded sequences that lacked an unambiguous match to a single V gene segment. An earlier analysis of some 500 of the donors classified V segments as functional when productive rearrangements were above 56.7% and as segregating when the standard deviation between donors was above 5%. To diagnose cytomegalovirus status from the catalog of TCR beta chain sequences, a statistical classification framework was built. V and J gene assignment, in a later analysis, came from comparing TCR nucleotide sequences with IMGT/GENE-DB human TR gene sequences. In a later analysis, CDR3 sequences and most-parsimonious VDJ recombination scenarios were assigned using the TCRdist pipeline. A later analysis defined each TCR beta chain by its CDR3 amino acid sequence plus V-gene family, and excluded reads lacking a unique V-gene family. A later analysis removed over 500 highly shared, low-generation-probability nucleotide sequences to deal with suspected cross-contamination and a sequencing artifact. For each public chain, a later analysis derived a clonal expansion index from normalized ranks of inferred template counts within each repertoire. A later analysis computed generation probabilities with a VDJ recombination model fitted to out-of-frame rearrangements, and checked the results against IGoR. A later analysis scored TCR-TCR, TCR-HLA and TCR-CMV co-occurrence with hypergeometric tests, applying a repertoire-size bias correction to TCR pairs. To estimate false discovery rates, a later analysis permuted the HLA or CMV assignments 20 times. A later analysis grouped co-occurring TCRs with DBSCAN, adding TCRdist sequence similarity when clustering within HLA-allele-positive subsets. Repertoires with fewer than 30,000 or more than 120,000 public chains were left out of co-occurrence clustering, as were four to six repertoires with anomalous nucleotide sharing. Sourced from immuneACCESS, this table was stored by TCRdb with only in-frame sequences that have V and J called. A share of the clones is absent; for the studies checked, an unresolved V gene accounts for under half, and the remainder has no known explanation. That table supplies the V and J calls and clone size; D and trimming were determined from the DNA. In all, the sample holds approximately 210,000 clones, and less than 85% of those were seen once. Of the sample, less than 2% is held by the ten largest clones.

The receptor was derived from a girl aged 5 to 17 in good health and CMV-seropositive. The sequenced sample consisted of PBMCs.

At the DNA level, the sequence is TGCGCCAGCAGATCCCGGCAGGGTGACGGAAGCACTGAAGCTTTCTTT. Its translation is CASRSRQGDGSTEAFF. This sequence uses TRBV10-1 and TRBJ1-1; the D segment could be TRBD1, given 5 matching bases. According to the germline V gene (reference sequence), CDR1 reads WNHNN and CDR2 reads SYGVQD. Trimming takes 6 bases from V and 4 bases from J, and the germline ends sit 21 bases apart. From its cysteine to its phenylalanine, the CDR3 spans 16 amino acids. Just CDR3 DNA is preserved here, 48 bases in frame from base 1.